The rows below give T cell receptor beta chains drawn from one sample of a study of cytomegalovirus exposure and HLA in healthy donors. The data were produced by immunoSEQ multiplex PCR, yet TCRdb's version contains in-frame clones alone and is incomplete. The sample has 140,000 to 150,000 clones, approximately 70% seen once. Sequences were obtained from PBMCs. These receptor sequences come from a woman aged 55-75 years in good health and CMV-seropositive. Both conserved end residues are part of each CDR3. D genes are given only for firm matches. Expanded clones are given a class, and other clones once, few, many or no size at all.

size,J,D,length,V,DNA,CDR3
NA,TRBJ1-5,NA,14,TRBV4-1,TGCGCCAGCAGCCCTCAGGGATGGGATCAGCCCCAGCATTTT,CASSPQGWDQPQHF
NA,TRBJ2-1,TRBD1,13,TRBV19,TGTGCCAGTAGTAGGTACAGGGGCAATGAGCAGTTCTTC,CASSRYRGNEQFF
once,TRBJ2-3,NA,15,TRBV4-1,TGCGCCAGCAGCCAAGATGGGAATAGCGGCGATACGCAGTATTTT,CASSQDGNSGDTQYF
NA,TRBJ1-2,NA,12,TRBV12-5,TGTGCTAGTGGTTCGACAGCCCCTAGCTACACCTTC,CASGSTAPSYTF
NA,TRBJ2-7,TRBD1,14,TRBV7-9,TGTGCCAGCAGCTTGACAGGGAGCTCCTACGAGCAGTACTTC,CASSLTGSSYEQYF
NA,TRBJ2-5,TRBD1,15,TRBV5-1,TGCGCCAGCAGCTTGGCCGCAGGGGGCCGAGAGACCCAGTACTTC,CASSLAAGGRETQYF
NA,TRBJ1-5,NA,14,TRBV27,TGTGCCAGCAGTTTTCGACAGGACAATCAGCCCCAGCATTTT,CASSFRQDNQPQHF
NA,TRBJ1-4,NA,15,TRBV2,TGTGCCAGCAGTGAAAGGGGCCAGGACGGGGGAAAACTGTTTTTT,CASSERGQDGGKLFF
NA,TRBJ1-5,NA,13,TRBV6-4,TGTGCCAGCAGTTTAGACGGCGGTCAGCCCCAGCATTTT,CASSLDGGQPQHF
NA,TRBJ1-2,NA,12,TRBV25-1,TGTGCCAGCAGTGAATACTACGATGGCTACACCTTC,CASSEYYDGYTF
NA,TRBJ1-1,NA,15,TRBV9,TGTGCCAGCAGCGTAGATGCGGGACTAAGCACTGAAGCTTTCTTT,CASSVDAGLSTEAFF
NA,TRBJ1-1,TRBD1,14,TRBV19,TGTGCCACCTCTACCCAGGGGGAGAACACTGAAGCTTTCTTT,CATSTQGENTEAFF
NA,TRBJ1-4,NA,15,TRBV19,TGTGCCAGTAGTATACCGGCCCGGGGAGGTGAAAAACTGTTTTTT,CASSIPARGGEKLFF
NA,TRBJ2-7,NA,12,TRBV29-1,TGCAGTGCCGGCGGAGCCTCCTACGAGCAGTACTTC,CSAGGASYEQYF
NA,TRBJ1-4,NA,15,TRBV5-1,TGCGCCAGCAGCTTGAGCCCAGGGGTAGATGAAAAACTGTTTTTT,CASSLSPGVDEKLFF
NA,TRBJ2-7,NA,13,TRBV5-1,TGCGCCAGCAATCAAGGTAGCGGCTACGAGCAGTACTTC,CASNQGSGYEQYF
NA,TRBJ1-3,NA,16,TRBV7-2,TGTGCCAGCAGCTTAATGGCAACAGGGTCCGGAAACACCATATATTTT,CASSLMATGSGNTIYF
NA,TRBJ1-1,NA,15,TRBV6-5,TGTGCCAGCAGTTCAACCTACAGGGTAAACACTGAAGCTTTCTTT,CASSSTYRVNTEAFF
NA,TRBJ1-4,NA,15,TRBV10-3,TGTGCCATCTCCTGGGGACTCGTTTCTAATGAAAAACTGTTTTTT,CAISWGLVSNEKLFF
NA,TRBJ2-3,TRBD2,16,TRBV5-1,TGCGCCAGCAGCCACCTAGCGGGGACAAGCACAGATACGCAGTATTTT,CASSHLAGTSTDTQYF
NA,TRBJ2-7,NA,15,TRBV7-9,TGTGCCAGCAGCTTGGGGAGCGGCTCAACCTACGAGCAGTACTTC,CASSLGSGSTYEQYF
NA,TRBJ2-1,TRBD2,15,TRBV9,TGTGCCAGCAGCGGGGGACTAGCGGGAGGAGGGGAGCAGTTCTTC,CASSGGLAGGGEQFF
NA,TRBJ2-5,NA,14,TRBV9,TGTGCCAGCAGCACGGGACACACCCAAGAGACCCAGTACTTC,CASSTGHTQETQYF
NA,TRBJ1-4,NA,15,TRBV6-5,TGTGCCAGCAGGCGCGACACCTCCGAGAATGAAAAACTGTTTTTT,CASRRDTSENEKLFF
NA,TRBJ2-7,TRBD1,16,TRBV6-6,TGTGCCAGCAGCCAATCCCAGACAGGGGGCTTCTACGAGCAGTACTTC,CASSQSQTGGFYEQYF
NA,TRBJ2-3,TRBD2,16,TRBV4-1,TGCGCCAGCAGCCAAGAGTCGGGAGGTATCGCAGATACGCAGTATTTT,CASSQESGGIADTQYF
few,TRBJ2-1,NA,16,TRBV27,TGTGCCAGCAGTTCCGACTCCCACGGGGACTACAATGAGCAGTTCTTC,CASSSDSHGDYNEQFF
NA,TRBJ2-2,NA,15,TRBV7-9,TGTGCCAGCAGCTTAGCGCGGGGGCGCACCGGGGAGCTGTTTTTT,CASSLARGRTGELFF
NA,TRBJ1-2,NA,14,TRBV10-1,TGCGCCACCGAGGAGGTGGGAAACTGCTATGGCTACACCTTC,CATEEVGNCYGYTF
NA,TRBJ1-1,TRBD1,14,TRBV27,TGTGCCAGCAGTTTATTTTCAGGGGGCACTGAAGCTTTCTTT,CASSLFSGGTEAFF
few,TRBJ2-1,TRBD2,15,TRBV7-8,TGTGCCAGCAGCACAAGGACTAGCTCCTACAATGAGCAGTTCTTC,CASSTRTSSYNEQFF
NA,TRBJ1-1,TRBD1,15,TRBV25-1,TGTGCCAGCAGCCCCCCGTTTTCAGGGGGCACTGAAGCTTTCTTT,CASSPPFSGGTEAFF
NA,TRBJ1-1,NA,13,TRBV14,TGTGCCAGCAGCTCCAGCGGGAACACTGAAGCTTTCTTT,CASSSSGNTEAFF
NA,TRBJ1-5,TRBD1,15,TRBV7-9,TGTTCCAGCAGCTTGCACAGGGGAAGCAATCAGCCCCAGCATTTT,CSSSLHRGSNQPQHF
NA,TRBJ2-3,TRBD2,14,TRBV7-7,TGTGCCAGCAGTTTTCAGCGGGACTCAGATACGCAGTATTTT,CASSFQRDSDTQYF
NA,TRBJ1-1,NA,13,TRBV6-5,TGTGCCAGCAGCTTGGGAGTTGTGGGTGAAGCTTTCTTT,CASSLGVVGEAFF
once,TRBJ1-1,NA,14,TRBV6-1,TGTGCCAGCAGGGGAGCAACCATGAACACTGAAGCTTTCTTT,CASRGATMNTEAFF
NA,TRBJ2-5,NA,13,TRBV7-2,TGTGCCAGCAGCTCCCAGCCGGGGGAGACCCAGTACTTC,CASSSQPGETQYF
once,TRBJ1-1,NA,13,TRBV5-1,TGCGCCAGCAGCCCGGACAGCGATGTGGGAGCTTTCTTT,CASSPDSDVGAFF
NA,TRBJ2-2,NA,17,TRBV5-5,TGTGCCAGCAGCTTGGCCATGGGGGCTCCTAACACCGGGGAGCTGTTTTTT,CASSLAMGAPNTGELFF
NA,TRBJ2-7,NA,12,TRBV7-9,TGTGCCAGCAGGGACCAGGGCTACGAGCAGTACTTC,CASRDQGYEQYF
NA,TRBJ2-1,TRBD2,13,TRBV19,TGTGCCAGCAGCGGGAGAACCTACAATGAGCAGTTCTTC,CASSGRTYNEQFF